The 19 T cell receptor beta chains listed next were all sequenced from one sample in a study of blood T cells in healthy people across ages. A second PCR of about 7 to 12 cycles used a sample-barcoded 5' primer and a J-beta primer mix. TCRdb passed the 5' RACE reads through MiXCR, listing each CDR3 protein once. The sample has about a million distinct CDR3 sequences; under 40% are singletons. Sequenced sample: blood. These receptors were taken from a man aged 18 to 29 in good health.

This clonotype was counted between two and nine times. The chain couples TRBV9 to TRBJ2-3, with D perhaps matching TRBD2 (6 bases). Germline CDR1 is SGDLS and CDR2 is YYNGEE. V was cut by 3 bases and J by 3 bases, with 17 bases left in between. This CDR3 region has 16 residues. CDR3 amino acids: CASSEDTWGETDTQYF. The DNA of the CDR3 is TGTGCCAGCAGCGAGGATACATGGGGGGAAACAGATACGCAGTATTTT. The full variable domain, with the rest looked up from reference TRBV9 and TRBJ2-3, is DSGVTQTPKHLITATGQRVTLRCSPRSGDLSVYWYQQSLDQGLQFLIQYYNGEERAKGNILERFSAQQFPDLHSELNLSSLELGDSALYFCASSEDTWGETDTQYFGPGTRLTVL.

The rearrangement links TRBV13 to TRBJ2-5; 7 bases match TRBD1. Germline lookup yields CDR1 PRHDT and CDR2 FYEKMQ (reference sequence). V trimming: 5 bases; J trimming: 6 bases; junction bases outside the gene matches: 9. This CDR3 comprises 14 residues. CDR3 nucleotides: TGTGCCAGCAGCATACCGGACAGGAAAAAGACCCAGTACTTC. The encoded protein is CASSIPDRKKTQYF.

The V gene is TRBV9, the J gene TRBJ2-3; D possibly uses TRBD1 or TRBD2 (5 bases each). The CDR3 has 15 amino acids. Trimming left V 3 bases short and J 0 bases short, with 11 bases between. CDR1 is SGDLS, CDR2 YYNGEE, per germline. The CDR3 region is CASSGGVTSTDTQYF. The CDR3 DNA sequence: TGTGCCAGCAGCGGAGGGGTGACTAGCACAGATACGCAGTATTTT.

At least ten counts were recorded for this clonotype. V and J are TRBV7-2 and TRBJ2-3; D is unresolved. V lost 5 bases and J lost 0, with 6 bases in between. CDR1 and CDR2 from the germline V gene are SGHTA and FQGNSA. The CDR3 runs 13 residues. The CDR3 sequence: CASSPLSTDTQYF. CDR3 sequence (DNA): TGTGCCAGCAGCCCATTAAGCACAGATACGCAGTATTTT.

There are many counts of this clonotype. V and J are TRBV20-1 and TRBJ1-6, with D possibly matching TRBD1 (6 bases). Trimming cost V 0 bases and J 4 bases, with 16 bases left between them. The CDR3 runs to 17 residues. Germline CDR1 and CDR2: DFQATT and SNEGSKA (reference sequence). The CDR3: CSARDLIPGHYNSPLHF. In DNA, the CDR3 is TGCAGTGCTAGAGACCTGATCCCGGGACATTATAATTCACCCCTCCACTTT.

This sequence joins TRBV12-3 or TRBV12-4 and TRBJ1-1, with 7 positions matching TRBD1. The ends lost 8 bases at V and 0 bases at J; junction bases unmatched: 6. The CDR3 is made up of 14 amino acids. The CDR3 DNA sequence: TGTGCCAGCTCTGCTAGGGGGCTGAACACTGAAGCTTTCTTT. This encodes CASSARGLNTEAFF.

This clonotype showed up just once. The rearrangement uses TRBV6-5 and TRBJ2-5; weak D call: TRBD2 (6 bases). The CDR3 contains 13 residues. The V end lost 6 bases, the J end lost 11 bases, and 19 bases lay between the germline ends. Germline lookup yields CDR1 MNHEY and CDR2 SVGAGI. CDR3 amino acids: CASRDYHRNEQYF. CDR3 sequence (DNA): TGTGCCAGCAGGGACTACCACAGAAATGAGCAGTACTTC.

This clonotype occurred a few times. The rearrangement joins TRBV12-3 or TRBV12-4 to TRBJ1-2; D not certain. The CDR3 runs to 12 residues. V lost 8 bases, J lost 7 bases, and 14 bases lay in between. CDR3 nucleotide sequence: TGTGCCAGCTCCAAACCGCGGGGTGGCTACACCTTC. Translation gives CASSKPRGGYTF.

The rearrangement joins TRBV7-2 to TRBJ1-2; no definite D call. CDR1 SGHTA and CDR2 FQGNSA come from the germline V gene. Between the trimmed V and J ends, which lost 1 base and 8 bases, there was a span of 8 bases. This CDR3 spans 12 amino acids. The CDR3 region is CASSLGSRGYTF. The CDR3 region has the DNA TGTGCCAGCAGCTTAGGGTCAAGGGGCTACACCTTC.

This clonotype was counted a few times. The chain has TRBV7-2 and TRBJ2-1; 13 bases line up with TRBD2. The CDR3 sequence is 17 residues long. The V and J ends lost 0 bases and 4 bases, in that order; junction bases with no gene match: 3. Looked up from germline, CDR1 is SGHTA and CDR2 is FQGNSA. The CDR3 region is CASSLATTSGGYNEQFF. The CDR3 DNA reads TGTGCCAGCAGCTTAGCGACGACTAGCGGGGGGTACAATGAGCAGTTCTTC.

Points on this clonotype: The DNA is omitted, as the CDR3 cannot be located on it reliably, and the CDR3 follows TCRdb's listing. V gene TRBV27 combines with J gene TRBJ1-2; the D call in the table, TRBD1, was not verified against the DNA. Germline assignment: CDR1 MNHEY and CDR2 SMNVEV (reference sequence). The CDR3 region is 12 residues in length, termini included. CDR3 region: CAIFGQGSGYTF.

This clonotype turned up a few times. The CDR3 protein is CASTQVTGNTEAFF. CDR3 nucleotide sequence: TGCGCCAGCACCCAGGTAACTGGGAACACTGAAGCTTTCTTT. The gene calls are TRBV5-1 and TRBJ1-1; D is uncertain. V was clipped by 6 bases and J by 1 base, with 13 bases between them. This CDR3 has 14 residues. The germline gives CDR1 SGHRS, CDR2 YFSETQ.

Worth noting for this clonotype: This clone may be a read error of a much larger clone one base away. The CDR3 coding sequence is TGCAGTGCCGGAGATACGCAGTATTTT. It yields the protein CSAGDTQYF. The chain uses TRBV20-1 and TRBJ2-3, with D unresolved. V lost 6 bases and J 5 bases, leaving 3 bases between the germline ends. Germline values: CDR1 DFQATT, CDR2 SNEGSKA (reference sequence). CDR3 length: 9 amino acids.

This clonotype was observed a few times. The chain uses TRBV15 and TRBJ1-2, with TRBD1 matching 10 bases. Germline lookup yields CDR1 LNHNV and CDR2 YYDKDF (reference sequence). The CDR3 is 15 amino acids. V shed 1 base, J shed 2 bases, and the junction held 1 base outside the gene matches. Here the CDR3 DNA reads TGTGCCACCAGCAGAGGACAGGGGGCGAACTATGGCTACACCTTC. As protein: CATSRGQGANYGYTF.

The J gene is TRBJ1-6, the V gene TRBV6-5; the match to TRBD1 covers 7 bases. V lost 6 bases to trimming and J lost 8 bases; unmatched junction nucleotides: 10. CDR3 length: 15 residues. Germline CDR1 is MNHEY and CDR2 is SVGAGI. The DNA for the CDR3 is TGTGCCAGCAGAGTAGGGGGCGCAGGGGATTCACCCCTCCACTTT. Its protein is CASRVGGAGDSPLHF.

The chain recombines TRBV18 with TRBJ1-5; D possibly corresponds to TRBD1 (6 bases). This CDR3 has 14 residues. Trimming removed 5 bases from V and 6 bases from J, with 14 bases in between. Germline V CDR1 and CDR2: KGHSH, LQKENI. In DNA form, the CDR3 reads TGTGCCAGCTCAGCGGACAGAAGGTCTCAGCCCCAGCATTTT. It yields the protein CASSADRRSQPQHF.

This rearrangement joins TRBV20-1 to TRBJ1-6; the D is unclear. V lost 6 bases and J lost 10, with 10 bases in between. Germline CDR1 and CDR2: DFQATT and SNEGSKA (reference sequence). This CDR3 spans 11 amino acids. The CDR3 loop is CSATLGSPLHF. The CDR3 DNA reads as TGCAGTGCCACTCTGGGGTCACCCCTCCACTTT.

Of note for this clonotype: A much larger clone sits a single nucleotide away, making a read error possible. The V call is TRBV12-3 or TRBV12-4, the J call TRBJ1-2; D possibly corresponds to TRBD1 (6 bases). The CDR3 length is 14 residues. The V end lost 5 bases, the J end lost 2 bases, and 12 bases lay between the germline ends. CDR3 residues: CASSVETGNYGYTF. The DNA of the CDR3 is TGTGCCAGCAGTGTAGAAACAGGGAACTATGGCTACACCTTC.

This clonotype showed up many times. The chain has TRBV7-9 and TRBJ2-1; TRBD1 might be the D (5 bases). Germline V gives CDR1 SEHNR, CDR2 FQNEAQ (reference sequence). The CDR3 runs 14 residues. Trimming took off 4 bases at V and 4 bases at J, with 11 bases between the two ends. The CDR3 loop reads CASSSQTEYNEQFF. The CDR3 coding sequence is TGTGCCAGCAGCTCCCAGACAGAATACAATGAGCAGTTCTTC.